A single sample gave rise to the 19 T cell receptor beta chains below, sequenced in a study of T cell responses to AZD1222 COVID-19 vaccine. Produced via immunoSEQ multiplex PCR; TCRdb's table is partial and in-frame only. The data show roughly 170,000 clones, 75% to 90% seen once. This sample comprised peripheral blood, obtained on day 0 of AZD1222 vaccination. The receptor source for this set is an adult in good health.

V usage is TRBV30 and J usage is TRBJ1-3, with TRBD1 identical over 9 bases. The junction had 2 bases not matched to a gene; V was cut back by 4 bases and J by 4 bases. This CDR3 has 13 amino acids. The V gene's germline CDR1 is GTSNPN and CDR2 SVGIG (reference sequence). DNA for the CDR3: TGTGCCTGGAACAGGGGGCCGGGAAACACCATATATTTT. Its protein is CAWNRGPGNTIYF.

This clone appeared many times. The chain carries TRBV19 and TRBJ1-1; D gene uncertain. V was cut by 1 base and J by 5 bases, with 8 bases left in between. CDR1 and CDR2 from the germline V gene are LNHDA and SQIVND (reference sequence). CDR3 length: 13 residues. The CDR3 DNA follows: TGTGCCAGTAGTATAGTCCCCTCGACTGAAGCTTTCTTT. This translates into CASSIVPSTEAFF.

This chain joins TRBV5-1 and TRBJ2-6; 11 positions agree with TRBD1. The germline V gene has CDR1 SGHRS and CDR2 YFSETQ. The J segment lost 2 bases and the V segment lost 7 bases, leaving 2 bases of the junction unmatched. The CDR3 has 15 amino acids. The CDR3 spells CASRTGGTGANVLTF. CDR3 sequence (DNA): TGCGCCAGCCGGACAGGGGGCACTGGGGCCAACGTCCTGACTTTC.

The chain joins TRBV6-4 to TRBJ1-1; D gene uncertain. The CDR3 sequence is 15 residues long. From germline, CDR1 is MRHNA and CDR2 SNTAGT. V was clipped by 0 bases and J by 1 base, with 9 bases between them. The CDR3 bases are TGTGCCAGCAGTGACTCAAACGGTGGGAACACTGAAGCTTTCTTT. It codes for CASSDSNGGNTEAFF.

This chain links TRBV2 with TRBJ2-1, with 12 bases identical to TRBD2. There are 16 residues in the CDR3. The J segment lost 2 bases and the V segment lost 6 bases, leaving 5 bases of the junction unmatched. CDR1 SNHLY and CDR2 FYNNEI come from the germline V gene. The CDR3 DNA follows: TGTGCCAGCAGGAGACTAGCGGGAGCAACCTACAATGAGCAGTTCTTC. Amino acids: CASRRLAGATYNEQFF.

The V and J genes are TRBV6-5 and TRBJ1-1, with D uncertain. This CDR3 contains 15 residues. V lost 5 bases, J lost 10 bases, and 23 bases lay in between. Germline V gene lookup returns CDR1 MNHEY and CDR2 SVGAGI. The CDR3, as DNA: TGTGCCAGCAGTAAAATCCCGGGCTCGGGCCCCGGAGCTTTCTTT. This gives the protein CASSKIPGSGPGAFF.

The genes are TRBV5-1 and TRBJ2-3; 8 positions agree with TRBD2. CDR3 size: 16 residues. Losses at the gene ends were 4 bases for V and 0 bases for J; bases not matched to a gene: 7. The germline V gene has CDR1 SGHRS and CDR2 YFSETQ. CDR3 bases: TGCGCCAGCAGCCCGGTAGCGGGGCAGAGCACAGATACGCAGTATTTT. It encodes CASSPVAGQSTDTQYF.

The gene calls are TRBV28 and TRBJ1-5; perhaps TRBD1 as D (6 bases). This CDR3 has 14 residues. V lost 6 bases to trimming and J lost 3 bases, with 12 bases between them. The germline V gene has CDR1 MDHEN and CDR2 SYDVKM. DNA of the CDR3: TGTGCCAGCAGCCCCCCAGGGGCCAATCAGCCCCAGCATTTT. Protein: CASSPPGANQPQHF.

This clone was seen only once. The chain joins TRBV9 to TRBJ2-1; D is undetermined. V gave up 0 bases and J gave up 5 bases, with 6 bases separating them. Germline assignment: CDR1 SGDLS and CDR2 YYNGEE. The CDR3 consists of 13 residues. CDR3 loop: CASSVASNNEQFF. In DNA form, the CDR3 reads TGTGCCAGCAGCGTAGCCTCGAACAATGAGCAGTTCTTC.

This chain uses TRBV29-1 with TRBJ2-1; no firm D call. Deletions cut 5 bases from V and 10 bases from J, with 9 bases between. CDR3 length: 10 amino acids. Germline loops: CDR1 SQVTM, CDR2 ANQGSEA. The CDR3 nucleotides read TGCAGCGTTCTGCTGTACGAGCAGTTCTTC. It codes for CSVLLYEQFF.

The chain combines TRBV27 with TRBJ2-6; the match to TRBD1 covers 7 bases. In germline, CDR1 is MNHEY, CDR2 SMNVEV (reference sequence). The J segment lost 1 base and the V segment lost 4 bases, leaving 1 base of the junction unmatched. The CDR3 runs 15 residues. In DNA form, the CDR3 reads TGTGCCAGCAGTTCGACAGGGTCTGGGGCCAACGTCCTGACTTTC. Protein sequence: CASSSTGSGANVLTF.

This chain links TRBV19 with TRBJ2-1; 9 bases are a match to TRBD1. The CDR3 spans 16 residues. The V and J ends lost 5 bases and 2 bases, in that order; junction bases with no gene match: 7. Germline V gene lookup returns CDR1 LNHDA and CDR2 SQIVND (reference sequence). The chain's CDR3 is CASSLGRQGAYNEQFF. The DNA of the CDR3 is TGTGCCAGTAGTTTGGGCAGACAGGGGGCCTACAATGAGCAGTTCTTC.

CDR3 sequence (DNA): TGTGCCAGCAGACGACTAGCGGGCGATTCGAACACCGGGGAGCTGTTTTTT. Amino acids: CASRRLAGDSNTGELFF. The rearrangement joins TRBV27 to TRBJ2-2; 10 positions agree with TRBD2. The junction had 7 bases not matched to a gene; V was cut back by 6 bases and J by 0 bases. This CDR3 is built from 17 residues. Per the germline V gene, CDR1 is MNHEY and CDR2 is SMNVEV (reference sequence).

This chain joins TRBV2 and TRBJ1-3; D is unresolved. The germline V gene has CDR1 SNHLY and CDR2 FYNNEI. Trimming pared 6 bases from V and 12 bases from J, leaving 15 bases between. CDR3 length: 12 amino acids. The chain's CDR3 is CASRRRTEGIYF. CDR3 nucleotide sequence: TGTGCCAGCAGGCGACGGACGGAAGGCATATATTTT.

The CDR3 DNA is TGCGCCAGCAGCTTTGGGGGGCCCGGTGAGCAGTTCTTC. Encoded protein: CASSFGGPGEQFF. The chain joins TRBV5-1 to TRBJ2-1; D might be TRBD1 or TRBD2, each matching 6 bases. Deletions cut 2 bases from V and 9 bases from J, with 12 bases between. Looked up from germline, CDR1 is SGHRS and CDR2 is YFSETQ. The CDR3 extends over 13 amino acids.

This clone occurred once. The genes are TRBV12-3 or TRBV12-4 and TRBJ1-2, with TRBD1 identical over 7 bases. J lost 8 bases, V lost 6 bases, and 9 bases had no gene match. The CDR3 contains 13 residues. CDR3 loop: CASSGTARSGYTF. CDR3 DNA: TGTGCCAGCAGCGGGACAGCCCGAAGCGGCTACACCTTC.

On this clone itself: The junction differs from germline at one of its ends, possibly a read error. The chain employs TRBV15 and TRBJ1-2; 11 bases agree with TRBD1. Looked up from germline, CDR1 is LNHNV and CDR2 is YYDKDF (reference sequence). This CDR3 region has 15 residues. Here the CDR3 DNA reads TGTGCCACCAGCAGGCGAACCGGGACAGGGGGGACCTTGCGCTTC. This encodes CATSRRTGTGGTLRF.

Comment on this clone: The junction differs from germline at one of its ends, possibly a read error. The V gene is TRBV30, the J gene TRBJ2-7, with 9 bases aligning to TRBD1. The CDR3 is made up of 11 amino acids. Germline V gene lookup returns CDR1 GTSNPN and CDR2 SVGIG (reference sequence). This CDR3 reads CAWSPGTGINF. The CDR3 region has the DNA TGTGCCTGGAGCCCCGGGACAGGGATTAACTTC.

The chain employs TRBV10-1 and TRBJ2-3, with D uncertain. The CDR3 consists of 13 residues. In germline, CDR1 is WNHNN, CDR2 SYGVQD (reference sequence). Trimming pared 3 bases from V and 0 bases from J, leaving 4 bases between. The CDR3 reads CASSEASTDTQYF. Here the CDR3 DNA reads TGCGCCAGCAGTGAAGCGAGCACAGATACGCAGTATTTT.